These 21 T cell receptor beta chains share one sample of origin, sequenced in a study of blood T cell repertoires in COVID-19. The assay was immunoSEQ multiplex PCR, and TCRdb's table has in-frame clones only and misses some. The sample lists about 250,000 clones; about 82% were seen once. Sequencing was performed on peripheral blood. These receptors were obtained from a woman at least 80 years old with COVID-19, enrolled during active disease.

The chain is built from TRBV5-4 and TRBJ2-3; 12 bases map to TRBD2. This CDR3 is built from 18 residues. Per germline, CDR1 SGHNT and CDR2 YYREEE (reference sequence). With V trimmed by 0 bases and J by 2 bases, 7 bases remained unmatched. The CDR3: CASSLGATSGGPTDTQYF. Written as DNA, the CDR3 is TGTGCCAGCAGCTTGGGGGCGACTAGCGGGGGACCCACAGATACGCAGTATTTT.

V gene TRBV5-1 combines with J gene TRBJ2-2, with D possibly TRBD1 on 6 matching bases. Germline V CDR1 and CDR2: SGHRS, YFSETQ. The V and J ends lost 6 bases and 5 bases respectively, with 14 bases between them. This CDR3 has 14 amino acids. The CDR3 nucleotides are TGCGCCAGCACCAAACAGGGTGGTACCGGGGAGCTGTTTTTT. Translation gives CASTKQGGTGELFF.

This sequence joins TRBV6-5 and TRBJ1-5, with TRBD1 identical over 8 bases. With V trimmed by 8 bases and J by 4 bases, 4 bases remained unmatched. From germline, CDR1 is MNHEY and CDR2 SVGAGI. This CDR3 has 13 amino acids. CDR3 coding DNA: TGTGCCAGCGACAGGGGTAAAAATCAGCCCCAGCATTTT. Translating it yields CASDRGKNQPQHF.

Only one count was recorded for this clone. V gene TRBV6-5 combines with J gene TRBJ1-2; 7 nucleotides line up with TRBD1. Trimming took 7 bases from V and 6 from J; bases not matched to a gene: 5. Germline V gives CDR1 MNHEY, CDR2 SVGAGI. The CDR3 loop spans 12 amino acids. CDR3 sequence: CASTRGGHGYTF. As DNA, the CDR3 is TGTGCCAGCACCCGAGGGGGCCATGGCTACACCTTC.

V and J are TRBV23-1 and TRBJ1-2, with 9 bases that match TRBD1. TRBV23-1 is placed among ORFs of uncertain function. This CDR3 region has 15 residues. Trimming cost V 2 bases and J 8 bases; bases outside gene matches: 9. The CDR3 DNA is TGCGCCAGCAGTCAAAAGATCGGGACAGGGTACGGCTACACCTTC. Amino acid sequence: CASSQKIGTGYGYTF.

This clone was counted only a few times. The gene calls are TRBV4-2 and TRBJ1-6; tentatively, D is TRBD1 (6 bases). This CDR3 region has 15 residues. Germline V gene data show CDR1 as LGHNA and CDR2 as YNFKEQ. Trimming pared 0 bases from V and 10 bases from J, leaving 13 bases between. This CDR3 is CASSQDPGASSPLHF. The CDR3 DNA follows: TGTGCCAGCAGCCAAGATCCAGGGGCTTCATCACCCCTCCACTTT.

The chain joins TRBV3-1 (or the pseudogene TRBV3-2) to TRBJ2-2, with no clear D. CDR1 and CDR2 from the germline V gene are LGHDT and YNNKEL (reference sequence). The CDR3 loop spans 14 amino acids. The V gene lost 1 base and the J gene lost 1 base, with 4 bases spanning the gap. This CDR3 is CASSQAKNTGELFF. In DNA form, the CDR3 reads TGTGCCAGCAGCCAAGCAAAGAACACCGGGGAGCTGTTTTTT.

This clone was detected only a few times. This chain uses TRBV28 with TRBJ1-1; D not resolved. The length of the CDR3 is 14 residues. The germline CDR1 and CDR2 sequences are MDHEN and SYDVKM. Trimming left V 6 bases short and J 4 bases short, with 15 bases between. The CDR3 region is CASSRTGFSTEAFF. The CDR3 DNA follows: TGTGCCAGCAGCAGGACGGGATTTTCCACTGAAGCTTTCTTT.

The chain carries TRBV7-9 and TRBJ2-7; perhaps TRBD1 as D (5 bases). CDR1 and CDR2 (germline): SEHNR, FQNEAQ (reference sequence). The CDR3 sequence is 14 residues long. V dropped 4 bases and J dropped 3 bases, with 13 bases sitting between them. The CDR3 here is CASSWGGRFYEQYV. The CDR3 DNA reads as TGTGCCAGCAGCTGGGGCGGACGATTCTACGAGCAGTACGTC.

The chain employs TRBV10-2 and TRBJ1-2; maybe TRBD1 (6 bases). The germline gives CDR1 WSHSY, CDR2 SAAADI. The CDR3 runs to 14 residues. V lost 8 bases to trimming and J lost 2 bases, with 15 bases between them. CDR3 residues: CASLTAQGNYGYTF. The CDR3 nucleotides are TGCGCCAGCTTGACAGCACAGGGCAACTATGGCTACACCTTC.

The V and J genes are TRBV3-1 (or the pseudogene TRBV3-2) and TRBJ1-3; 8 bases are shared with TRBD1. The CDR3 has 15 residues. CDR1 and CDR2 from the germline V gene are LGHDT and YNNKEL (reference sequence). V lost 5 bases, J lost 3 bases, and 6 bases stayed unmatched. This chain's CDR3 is CASSLDRVGGNTIYF. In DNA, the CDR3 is TGTGCCAGCAGCTTGGACAGGGTAGGTGGAAACACCATATATTTT.

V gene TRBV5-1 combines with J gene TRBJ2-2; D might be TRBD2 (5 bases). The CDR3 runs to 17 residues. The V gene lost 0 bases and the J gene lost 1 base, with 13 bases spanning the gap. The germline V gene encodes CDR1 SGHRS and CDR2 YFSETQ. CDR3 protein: CASSLAAGPRNTGELFF. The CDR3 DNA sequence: TGCGCCAGCAGCTTGGCTGCGGGTCCCCGGAACACCGGGGAGCTGTTTTTT.

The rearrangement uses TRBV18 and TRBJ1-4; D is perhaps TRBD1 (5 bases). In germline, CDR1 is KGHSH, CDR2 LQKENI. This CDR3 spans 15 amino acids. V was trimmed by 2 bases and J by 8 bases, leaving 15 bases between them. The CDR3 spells CASSPNAGGGEKLFF. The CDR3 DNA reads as TGTGCCAGCTCACCAAATGCCGGGGGTGGCGAAAAACTGTTTTTT.

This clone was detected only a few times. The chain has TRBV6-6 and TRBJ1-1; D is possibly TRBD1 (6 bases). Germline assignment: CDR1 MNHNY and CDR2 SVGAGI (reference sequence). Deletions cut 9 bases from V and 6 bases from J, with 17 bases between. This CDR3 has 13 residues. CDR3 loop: CASSPFEGAEAFF. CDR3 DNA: TGTGCCAGTTCCCCCTTCGAGGGGGCTGAAGCTTTCTTT.

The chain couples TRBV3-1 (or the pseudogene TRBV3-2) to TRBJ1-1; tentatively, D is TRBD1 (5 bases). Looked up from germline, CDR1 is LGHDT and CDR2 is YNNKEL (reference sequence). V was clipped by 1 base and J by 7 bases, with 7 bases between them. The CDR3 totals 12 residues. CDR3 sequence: CASSQAQGEAFF. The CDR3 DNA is TGTGCCAGCAGCCAAGCTCAGGGTGAAGCTTTCTTT.

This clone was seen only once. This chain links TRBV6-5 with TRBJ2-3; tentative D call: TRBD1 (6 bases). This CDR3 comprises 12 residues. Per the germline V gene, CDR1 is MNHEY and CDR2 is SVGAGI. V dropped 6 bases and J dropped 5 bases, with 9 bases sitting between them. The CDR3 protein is CASRSQGDTQYF. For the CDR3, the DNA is TGTGCCAGCAGATCACAGGGAGATACGCAGTATTTT.

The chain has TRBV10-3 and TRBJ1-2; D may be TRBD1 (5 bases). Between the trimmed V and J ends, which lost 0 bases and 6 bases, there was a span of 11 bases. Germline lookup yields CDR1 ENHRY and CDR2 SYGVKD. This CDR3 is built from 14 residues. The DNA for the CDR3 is TGTGCCATCAGTGAGTCTGGGAGGGGCGATGGCTACACCTTC. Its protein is CAISESGRGDGYTF.

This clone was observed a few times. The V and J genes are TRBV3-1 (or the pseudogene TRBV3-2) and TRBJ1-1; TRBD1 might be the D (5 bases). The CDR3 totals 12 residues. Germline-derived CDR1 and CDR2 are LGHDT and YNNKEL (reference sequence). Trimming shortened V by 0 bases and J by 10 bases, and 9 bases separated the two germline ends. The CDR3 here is CASSQERQRAFF. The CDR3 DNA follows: TGTGCCAGCAGCCAAGAGAGACAGCGAGCTTTCTTT.

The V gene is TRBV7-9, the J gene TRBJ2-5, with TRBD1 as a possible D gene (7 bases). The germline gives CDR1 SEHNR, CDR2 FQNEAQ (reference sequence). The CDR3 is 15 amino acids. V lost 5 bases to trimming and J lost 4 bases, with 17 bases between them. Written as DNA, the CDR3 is TGTGCCAGCAGCCGAGGGGGGACAGCCGCAGAGACCCAGTACTTC. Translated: CASSRGGTAAETQYF.

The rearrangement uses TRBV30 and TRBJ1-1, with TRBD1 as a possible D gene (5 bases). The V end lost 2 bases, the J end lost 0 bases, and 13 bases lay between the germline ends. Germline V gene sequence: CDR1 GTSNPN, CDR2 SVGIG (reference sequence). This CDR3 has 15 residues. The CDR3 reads CAWSKGAGMNTEAFF. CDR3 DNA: TGTGCCTGGAGTAAAGGGGCAGGGATGAACACTGAAGCTTTCTTT. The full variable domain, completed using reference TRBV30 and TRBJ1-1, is SQTIHQWPATLVQPVGSPLSLECTVEGTSNPNLYWYRQAAGRGLQLLFYSVGIGQISSEVPQNLSASRPQDRQFILSSKKLLLSDSGFYLCAWSKGAGMNTEAFFGQGTRLTVV.

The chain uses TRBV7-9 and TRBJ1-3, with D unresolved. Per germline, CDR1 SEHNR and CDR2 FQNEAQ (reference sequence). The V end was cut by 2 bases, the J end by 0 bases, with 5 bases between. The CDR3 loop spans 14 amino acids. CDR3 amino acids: CASSLMASGNTIYF. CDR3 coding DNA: TGTGCCAGCAGCTTAATGGCCTCTGGAAACACCATATATTTT.